Detailed here is one T cell receptor beta chain. These data come from a study of T cell changes during pregnancy in multiple sclerosis. The CDR3 extends over 13 amino acids. V was pared by 4 bases and J by 8 bases, with 13 bases between. CDR1 and CDR2 (germline): SGHDN, FVKESK. Some clones are missing from TCRdb's copy, which holds only in-frame ones; the method was immunoSEQ multiplex PCR. The sample contains about 40,000 clones, about 87% of which appear only once. The source material was CD4+ T cells from peripheral blood mononuclear cells, sampled before pregnancy. The gene calls are TRBV14 and TRBJ2-3, with TRBD2 as a possible D gene (6 bases). The TCR originated in a female donor with multiple sclerosis, enrolled in a pregnancy study. The CDR3 DNA is TGTGCCAGCAGCCCCCGGGACTTGATTACGCAGTATTTT. This sequence encodes CASSPRDLITQYF.